This TCR beta chain was sequenced for a study of T cells in Graves' hyperthyroidism and ophthalmopathy (dated 2019 in TCRdb). At the level of the whole study: Peripheral blood samples were taken at the time of initial diagnosis, prior to any treatment. To identify distinguishing TCR V-J signatures, a discovery cohort of some 100 patients was used, comprising 43 with Graves' ophthalmopathy and around 60 with stable Graves' hyperthyroidism. Prospective prediction of ophthalmopathy was tested in an independent validation cohort consisting of some 18 hyperthyroidism patients and more than 15 patients who later progressed to ophthalmopathy. The approximately 100 discovery patients were randomly split 7:3 into training and test sets. Thyroid tissue and blood T-cell repertoires from several Graves' hyperthyroidism patients were also compared in the study. Once sampling was done, hyperthyroidism patients were given methimazole at a starting dose of 30 mg daily, whereas ophthalmopathy patients were given high-dose intravenous methylprednisolone. The paper reports TCR Vbeta CDR3 sequencing of about 140 peripheral blood samples: under 45 ophthalmopathy, under 80 hyperthyroidism and around 17 progressor patients. Study-level results and caveats: Most expanded thyroid clonotypes (frequency above 0.001) were also detected in blood, a finding suggesting that blood repertoires may reflect thyroid immune responses. No statistical method was used to set the sample size in advance, and investigators knew the group allocation. During validation, the model predicted progression to ophthalmopathy a median of roughly 7.1 months ahead of onset, with almost 71% sensitivity and around 72% specificity. A 13 V-J signature model separated ophthalmopathy from stable hyperthyroidism, with roughly 88% sensitivity and roughly 81% specificity in cross-validation and 80%/75% in testing.

Via the germline V gene, CDR1 is MDHEN and CDR2 SYDVKM. The V and J ends are trimmed by 5 bases and 4 bases, leaving 6 bases between them. From the cysteine up to the phenylalanine, the CDR3 has a length of 13 residues. This entry keeps only the CDR3 DNA: 39 bases, framed from base 1. Hyperthyroidism patients were newly diagnosed, with disease duration under 2 months, and aged 18 to 65 years. The study excluded patients with uncontrolled infections, other autoimmune diseases, pregnancy or lactation. Diagnoses were based on clinical symptoms, serum thyroxine and TRAb, thyroid ultrasound and orbital computed tomography. Blood from progressor patients was collected at the time of first diagnosis with hyperthyroidism, before any ophthalmopathy symptoms had appeared. PBMCs were separated from under 11 ml of fresh peripheral blood using Ficoll-Paque density gradient centrifugation. Progressor patients were first diagnosed with Graves' hyperthyroidism and then developed ophthalmopathy during follow-up. Total RNA was extracted using Trizol reagent, and RNA quality was assessed on an Agilent 2100 Bioanalyzer.

The TCR beta CDR3 regions were amplified from the RNA transcripts. A first-round RT-PCR of the TCR CDR3 used the HTBI primer set with the Qiagen OneStep RT-PCR kit. Libraries were constructed in a second round of multiplex PCR, after which size selection and purification were performed. Libraries were sequenced paired-end with 100 bp reads on an Illumina HiSeq2000. Under the source paper's analysis protocol: SOAPnuke was used to process the raw data, throwing out any read that contained adapters or uncalled bases, had a mean Phred below 15, or lacked an exact constant-primer or identifier match. High-quality paired reads were merged using COPE v1.2.5, and each unique nucleotide sequence was defined as a clonotype. MiTCR v1.1 was used to align clonotypes to the IMGT TRBV, TRBD and TRBJ reference segments. Analysis was restricted to V-J combinations with a frequency above 0.0001, which covered about 99% of repertoires. The TCS score was defined as the ratio of F50 (clonal expansion) to E x V (chaos), calculated using BLOSUM62-based TCRdist between CDR3 peptides within each V-J. Welch's t-statistics and random forest reduced 514 V-J features to some 14, which were used in a naive Bayes classifier (R e1071). Clones were called with MiXCR by TCRdb after fastp trimmed the public reads at Q25, and only in-frame beta chains were retained. Each record represents a unique CDR3 protein, reported with the most common genes and DNA among its rows. The V and J calls follow TCRdb's processing rather than the paper's. The sample includes hundreds of thousands of distinct CDR3 sequences, with 11% to 15% observed a single time. The ten largest clones represent more than 5% of the sample.

About this clonotype: It lacks a known antigen. Base qualities are missing; no much larger clone stands one base away.

Sequencing used blood. The rearranged segments are TRBV28 and TRBJ1-6; the D segment cannot be called with confidence. This TCR was recovered from a woman aged 30 to 39 with Graves' hyperthyroidism that later progressed to Graves' ophthalmopathy. DNA sequence: TGTGCCAGCAGTCCACAATATAATTCACCCCTCCACTTT. Translated, it gives CASSPQYNSPLHF.